These 26 T cell receptor beta chains originate from one sample sequenced in a study of T-cell memory formation after mild COVID-19. TCRdb reprocessed the 5' RACE reads via MiXCR and lists one record per CDR3 protein. Of 140,000 to 150,000 distinct CDR3 sequences in the sample, about 19% are singletons; the top ten hold under 2.5%. Source material: PBMCs or a T cell subset sorted from them (not recorded which). These receptors all stem from an adult woman who had mild COVID-19 (a few samples of this study predate the infection). Cell type and time point are not known.

The chain is built from TRBV7-3 and TRBJ2-3; D may be TRBD2 (6 bases). V lost 5 bases to trimming and J lost 6 bases, with 15 bases between them. This CDR3 is 14 amino acids long. Germline assignment: CDR1 SGHTA and CDR2 FQGTGA. CDR3 nucleotides: TGTGCCAGCAGCAAAGTAGGGACTCCGGATACGCAGTATTTT. Its translation: CASSKVGTPDTQYF.

The chain is built from TRBV15 and TRBJ1-1, with 7 positions matching TRBD1. V dropped 1 base and J dropped 4; count of bases not matched to a gene: 6. Looked up from germline, CDR1 is LNHNV and CDR2 is YYDKDF (reference sequence). The CDR3 totals 15 residues. The CDR3 here is CATSRVSGGGTEAFF. CDR3 sequence (DNA): TGTGCCACCAGCAGAGTGTCAGGGGGGGGCACTGAAGCTTTCTTT.

The chain employs TRBV7-9 and TRBJ2-3; a possible D gene is TRBD2 (6 bases). The germline V gene encodes CDR1 SEHNR and CDR2 FQNEAQ (reference sequence). Trimming stripped 7 bases from V and 0 bases from J, with 17 bases between. CDR3 size: 16 residues. The CDR3 sequence: CASTPPGSGSTDTQYF. CDR3 DNA sequence: TGTGCCAGCACCCCTCCCGGGAGCGGAAGCACAGATACGCAGTATTTT.

This clonotype was detected many times. This chain connects TRBV7-2 to TRBJ1-2, with D uncertain. The CDR3 has 14 amino acids. V was clipped by 6 bases and J by 4 bases, with 15 bases between them. Germline loops: CDR1 SGHTA, CDR2 FQGNSA. The CDR3 sequence is CASSRAFGIYGYTF. In DNA, the CDR3 is TGTGCCAGCAGTCGGGCATTCGGTATCTATGGCTACACCTTC.

The chain recombines TRBV11-2 with TRBJ1-5; possible D gene TRBD1, 6 bases. The CDR3 extends over 16 amino acids. Germline CDR1 SGHAT, CDR2 FQNNGV. V shed 5 bases and J shed 3 bases, with 17 bases lying between them. CDR3 region: CASSLGGARINQPQHF. The CDR3 nucleotides are TGTGCCAGCAGCCTCGGGGGGGCGAGAATCAATCAGCCCCAGCATTTT. Complete variable domain (other parts from reference TRBV11-2 and TRBJ1-5): EAGVAQSPRYKIIEKRQSVAFWCNPISGHATLYWYQQILGQGPKLLIQFQNNGVVDDSQLPKDRFSAERLKGVDSTLKIQPAKLEDSAVYLCASSLGGARINQPQHFGDGTRLSIL.

This clonotype turned up a few times. The chain uses TRBV5-6 and TRBJ2-6; D tentatively fits TRBD1 or TRBD2 (5 bases each). The V gene's germline CDR1 is SGHDT and CDR2 YYEEEE. The ends were cut back, 4 bases at V and 4 bases at J, with 18 bases in the middle. This CDR3 is 17 amino acids long. This CDR3 reads CASSLSLYRDGANVLTF. The CDR3 DNA reads TGTGCCAGCAGCCTCTCTCTGTATAGGGACGGGGCCAACGTCCTGACTTTC.

This clonotype came up many times. This chain uses TRBV25-1 with TRBJ2-7; D possibly corresponds to TRBD1 (6 bases). The length of the CDR3 is 12 residues. V gave up 8 bases and J gave up 2 bases, with 10 bases separating them. CDR1 and CDR2 (germline): MGHDK, SYGVNS. CDR3 in amino acids: CASGRGAYEQYF. The CDR3 region has the DNA TGTGCCAGCGGCAGGGGTGCCTACGAGCAGTACTTC.

This rearrangement joins TRBV27 to TRBJ2-1, with 14 bases identical to TRBD2. The CDR3 is 18 residues long. With V trimmed by 5 bases and J by 6 bases, 12 bases remained unmatched. CDR1 is MNHEY, CDR2 SMNVEV, per germline (reference sequence). CDR3 amino acids: CASSPHGTSGRGGNEQFF. The CDR3 DNA sequence: TGTGCCAGCAGTCCACACGGGACTAGCGGGAGAGGGGGCAATGAGCAGTTCTTC.

This clonotype was seen repeatedly, ten times or more. The rearrangement joins TRBV5-1 to TRBJ1-1; TRBD1 is a possible D gene (6 bases). From germline, CDR1 is SGHRS and CDR2 YFSETQ. Trimming took off 5 bases at V and 5 bases at J, with 13 bases between the two ends. This CDR3 is 13 amino acids long. CDR3 region: CASRGAGATEAFF. As DNA, the CDR3 is TGCGCCAGCAGGGGGGCAGGGGCGACTGAAGCTTTCTTT.

This clonotype has only a few counts. J is TRBJ2-3 and V is TRBV5-1, with D tentatively TRBD2 (6 bases). CDR3 length equals 15 residues. Per germline, CDR1 SGHRS and CDR2 YFSETQ. V was cut by 7 bases and J by 10 bases, with 25 bases left in between. DNA for the CDR3: TGCGCCAGCTGGAACCGACTAGACCTGAAGGATCCGCAGTATTTT. Translation: CASWNRLDLKDPQYF.

This clonotype was counted between two and nine times. This chain links TRBV18 with TRBJ2-3, with 9 bases lining up with TRBD2. The CDR3 is made up of 15 amino acids. V dropped 4 bases and J dropped 3; count of bases not matched to a gene: 5. Germline V gene lookup returns CDR1 KGHSH and CDR2 LQKENI. CDR3 in amino acids: CASSRSAGGTDTQYF. The CDR3 DNA reads as TGTGCCAGCTCACGGTCCGCGGGGGGGACAGATACGCAGTATTTT.

This clonotype was counted once. The V and J genes are TRBV9 and TRBJ2-3; no clear D. The CDR3 runs to 15 residues. CDR1 is SGDLS and CDR2 is YYNGEE in the germline V gene. Trimming removed 0 bases from V and 2 bases from J, with 10 bases in between. CDR3 sequence (DNA): TGTGCCAGCAGCGTAGAGGCGCCAGCCACAGATACGCAGTATTTT. Encoded protein: CASSVEAPATDTQYF. The full variable domain, with the rest looked up from reference TRBV9 and TRBJ2-3, is DSGVTQTPKHLITATGQRVTLRCSPRSGDLSVYWYQQSLDQGLQFLIQYYNGEERAKGNILERFSAQQFPDLHSELNLSSLELGDSALYFCASSVEAPATDTQYFGPGTRLTVL.

This chain connects TRBV19 to TRBJ1-2; a weak D match, TRBD1 (6 bases). Per the germline V gene, CDR1 is LNHDA and CDR2 is SQIVND (reference sequence). V was cut by 3 bases and J by 0 bases, with 11 bases left in between. The CDR3 sequence is 15 residues long. The CDR3 is CASSISGATNYGYTF. The CDR3 DNA is TGTGCCAGTAGTATCTCAGGGGCGACTAACTATGGCTACACCTTC.

This clonotype was counted only a few times. V is TRBV6-5 and J is TRBJ2-1; 8 bases align to TRBD2. Trimming removed 2 bases from V and 2 bases from J; junction bases left unmatched: 5. The CDR3 length is 16 residues. Germline loops: CDR1 MNHEY, CDR2 SVGAGI. The CDR3 is CASSYLMTSAYNEQFF. The CDR3 nucleotides are TGTGCCAGCAGTTACCTAATGACTAGCGCCTACAATGAGCAGTTCTTC.

This chain connects TRBV18 to TRBJ2-7, with D tentatively TRBD1 or TRBD2 (5 bases each). Germline lookup yields CDR1 KGHSH and CDR2 LQKENI. V gave up 2 bases and J gave up 0 bases, with 11 bases separating them. The CDR3 spans 15 residues. The CDR3 DNA follows: TGTGCCAGCTCACCATATGGGGGACCCTCCTACGAGCAGTACTTC. This codes for CASSPYGGPSYEQYF.

This clonotype was counted many times. The chain employs TRBV12-3 or TRBV12-4 and TRBJ1-1; possibly TRBD1 for D (5 bases). CDR3 size: 13 residues. V dropped 3 bases and J dropped 1 base, with 6 bases sitting between them. The CDR3 DNA is TGTGCCAGCAGTTTCACAGGGAACACTGAAGCTTTCTTT. This encodes CASSFTGNTEAFF.

V gene TRBV7-9 combines with J gene TRBJ1-6, with D unresolved. Trimming shortened V by 7 bases and J by 14 bases, and 15 bases separated the two germline ends. The germline gives CDR1 SEHNR, CDR2 FQNEAQ (reference sequence). The CDR3 is made up of 12 amino acids. CDR3 region: CASTTRGLALHF. The CDR3 bases are TGTGCCAGCACCACTCGAGGTTTGGCCCTCCACTTT.

The rearrangement joins TRBV18 to TRBJ2-1, with 8 nucleotides matching TRBD2. The CDR3 consists of 15 residues. Germline CDR1 is KGHSH and CDR2 is LQKENI. The V segment lost 1 base and the J segment 3 bases; nucleotides outside the gene matches: 2. CDR3 loop: CASSPRAGDYNEQFF. The CDR3 DNA is TGTGCCAGCTCACCACGAGCGGGAGACTACAATGAGCAGTTCTTC.

This chain uses TRBV30 with TRBJ2-7, with no clear D. The V gene's germline CDR1 is GTSNPN and CDR2 SVGIG (reference sequence). The CDR3 loop spans 13 amino acids. Trimming pared 3 bases from V and 2 bases from J, leaving 11 bases between. The CDR3 sequence: CAWSPEPPYEQYF. Written as DNA, the CDR3 is TGTGCCTGGAGCCCTGAGCCACCCTACGAGCAGTACTTC.

This chain connects TRBV10-3 to TRBJ1-5; D is possibly TRBD1 (6 bases). Germline lookup yields CDR1 ENHRY and CDR2 SYGVKD. V was trimmed by 2 bases and J by 3 bases, leaving 11 bases between them. The CDR3 totals 15 residues. DNA for the CDR3: TGTGCCATCAGTGAGGCGACAGGCATCAATCAGCCCCAGCATTTT. Protein product: CAISEATGINQPQHF.

This clonotype has only a few counts. This sequence joins TRBV24-1 and TRBJ2-6, with TRBD1 matching over 8 bases. The CDR3 is made up of 16 amino acids. Germline-derived CDR1 and CDR2 are KGHDR and SFDVKD. V lost 3 bases and J lost 3; bases outside the gene matches: 3. This chain's CDR3 is CATSDTGTGGANVLTF. The CDR3 nucleotides read TGTGCCACCAGTGATACCGGGACAGGTGGGGCCAACGTCCTGACTTTC.

The rearrangement joins TRBV5-1 to TRBJ2-7; 10 nucleotides agree with TRBD2. The V gene's germline CDR1 is SGHRS and CDR2 YFSETQ. The CDR3 is 15 amino acids. With V trimmed by 4 bases and J by 3 bases, 7 bases remained unmatched. The CDR3 sequence: CASSTSGGAGYEQYF. CDR3 nucleotides: TGCGCCAGCAGCACGAGCGGGGGGGCCGGCTACGAGCAGTACTTC.

This clonotype was seen repeatedly, ten times or more. This sequence joins TRBV5-1 and TRBJ2-2; 7 nucleotides align to TRBD2. CDR1 and CDR2 (germline): SGHRS, YFSETQ. This CDR3 has 15 residues. The V gene end was trimmed by 2 bases and the J gene end by 2 bases; junction bases not matched to a gene: 3. The CDR3 is CASSLQRGNTGELFF. Here the CDR3 DNA reads TGCGCCAGCAGCTTACAGCGGGGAAACACCGGGGAGCTGTTTTTT.

The V gene is TRBV18, the J gene TRBJ2-7; 12 bases are a match to TRBD2. Trimming at V came to 5 bases and at J to 2 bases, leaving 4 bases not matched to a gene. This CDR3 contains 15 residues. Germline values: CDR1 KGHSH, CDR2 LQKENI. This CDR3 reads CASSSGLAGPYEQYF. CDR3 bases: TGTGCCAGCTCATCTGGACTAGCGGGACCCTACGAGCAGTACTTC.

V and J are TRBV12-3 or TRBV12-4 and TRBJ2-6; unclear D gene. CDR3 length equals 16 residues. V was clipped by 2 bases and J by 2 bases, with 10 bases between them. The CDR3 loop reads CASSLPPLAGANVLTF. The CDR3 bases are TGTGCCAGCAGTTTACCCCCATTGGCTGGGGCCAACGTCCTGACTTTC.

This clonotype was picked up a small number of times. The V gene is TRBV20-1, the J gene TRBJ1-5; D unresolved. CDR3 length equals 12 residues. Deletions cut 0 bases from V and 3 bases from J, with 3 bases between. Per the germline V gene, CDR1 is DFQATT and CDR2 is SNEGSKA (reference sequence). The CDR3 bases are TGCAGTGCTAGAGACACCAATCAGCCCCAGCATTTT. It codes for CSARDTNQPQHF.